This T cell receptor beta chain is drawn from a study of blood T cell repertoires in COVID-19. Overall study: Whether acute or convalescent, the COVID-19 samples came from the United States, Italy and Spain.

In the authors' methods: It was from reference gene primer amplification that nucleated cell counts were estimated. The protocol was immunoSEQ multiplex PCR, while the TCRdb copy is restricted to in-frame clones and leaves out a portion. That table is the source of V, J and clone size, and D and trimming were worked out from the DNA. The top ten hold over 20% of the sample, which has 60,000 to 65,000 clones, more than 60% seen once. Per germline, CDR1 SQVTM and CDR2 ANQGSEA. CDR3 length: 13 amino acids. V lost 4 bases and J 4 bases, leaving 14 bases between the germline ends. V usage is TRBV29-1 and J usage is TRBJ2-7, with D unclear. The origin of this receptor is a woman of 80 years or more with active or convalescent COVID-19. The sequenced sample consisted of peripheral blood. The chain's CDR3 is CSVVQPPRYEQYF. For the CDR3, the DNA is TGCAGCGTTGTGCAGCCCCCCAGGTACGAGCAGTACTTC.